The clone carrying this T cell receptor (beta chain) was observed many times. Time point indicated: newly diagnosed GD, antithyroid drugs for less than 3 months. Extracted RNA from PBMCs served as the source of the TCR library. This record belongs to a study of regulatory T cells in long-lasting Graves disease. According to the study, TCR beta libraries were built with iRepertoire HTBI primers and CDR3-region Arm-PCR. TCRdb used MiXCR to reprocess the multiplex PCR reads, holding one entry per CDR3 protein. Of around 230,000 distinct CDR3 sequences in the sample, about a sixth were seen once. Sequencing was performed on peripheral blood mononuclear cells (PBMCs), taken at new diagnosis, from a patient treated with antithyroid drugs. This receptor was identified in a female donor with Graves disease.

The CDR3 DNA sequence: TGTGCCAGCAGCTTGGATGGGCCATCCTACGAGCAGTACTTC. Residues: CASSLDGPSYEQYF. The J gene is TRBJ2-7, the V gene TRBV7-9; unclear D gene. Trimming stripped 3 bases from V and 1 base from J, with 10 bases between. Germline lookup yields CDR1 SEHNR and CDR2 FQNEAQ (reference sequence). CDR3 size: 14 residues. The variable domain in full, with the rest retrieved from reference TRBV7-9 and TRBJ2-7, is DTGVSQNPRHKITKRGQNVTFRCDPISEHNRLYWYRQTLGQGPEFLTYFQNEAQLEKSRLLSDRFSAERPKGSFSTLEIQRTEQGDSAMYLCASSLDGPSYEQYFGPGTRLTVT.